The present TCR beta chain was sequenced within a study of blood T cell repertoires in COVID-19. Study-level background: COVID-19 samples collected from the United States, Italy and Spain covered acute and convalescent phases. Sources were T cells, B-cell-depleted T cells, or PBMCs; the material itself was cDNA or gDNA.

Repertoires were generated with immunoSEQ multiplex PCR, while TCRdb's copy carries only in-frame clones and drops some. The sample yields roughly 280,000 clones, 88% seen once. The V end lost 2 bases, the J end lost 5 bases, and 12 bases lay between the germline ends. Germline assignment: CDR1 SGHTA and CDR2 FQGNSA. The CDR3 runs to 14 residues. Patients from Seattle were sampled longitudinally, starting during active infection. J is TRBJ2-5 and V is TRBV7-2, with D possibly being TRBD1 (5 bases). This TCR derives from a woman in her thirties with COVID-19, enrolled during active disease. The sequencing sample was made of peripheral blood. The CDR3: CASSLQKGLETQYF. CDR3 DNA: TGTGCCAGCAGCTTACAAAAGGGGCTGGAGACCCAGTACTTC.